This T cell receptor (beta chain) was observed in a study of shared clonotypes between healthy human individuals. The CDR3 runs 15 residues. From germline, CDR1 is MDHEN and CDR2 SYDVKM. The V and J ends lost 2 bases and 5 bases respectively, with 13 bases between them. The table came from immunoSEQ multiplex PCR; TCRdb's copy has only in-frame clones and leaves some out. The sample contains more than 1,200,000 clones, just under 99% of which appear only once. The sample taken for sequencing was naive CD4+ T cells sorted from blood. Specified subset: CD45RA+ positively selected. The origin of this receptor is a man aged 25-40 years in good health. This chain uses TRBV28 with TRBJ2-1; maybe TRBD2 (6 bases). The CDR3 DNA is TGTGCCAGCAGTTTACGTCCTAGCGCCAACAATGAGCAGTTCTTC. Protein sequence: CASSLRPSANNEQFF.